The sequence of this T cell receptor (beta chain) was determined in a study of cytomegalovirus exposure and HLA in healthy donors. At sampling all donors were nominally healthy, likely with unrecorded immune exposures. The primer mix had 60 Vbeta and 13 Jbeta primers. The protocol was immunoSEQ multiplex PCR, while the TCRdb copy is restricted to in-frame clones and leaves out a portion. The table has 150,000 to 200,000 clones, roughly 76% seen once. The CDR3 extends over 19 amino acids. CDR1 is LNHDA and CDR2 is SQIVND in the germline V gene (reference sequence). V lost 1 base to trimming and J lost 0 bases; unmatched junction nucleotides: 4.

Sequences were obtained from PBMCs. This TCR was recovered from a human donor in good health. The chain carries TRBV19 and TRBJ2-1, with TRBD2 matching 15 bases. The CDR3 DNA follows: TGTGCCAGTAGTATAGTAGGACTAGCGGGGGGGAGCTCCTACAATGAGCAGTTCTTC. The encoded protein is CASSIVGLAGGSSYNEQFF.